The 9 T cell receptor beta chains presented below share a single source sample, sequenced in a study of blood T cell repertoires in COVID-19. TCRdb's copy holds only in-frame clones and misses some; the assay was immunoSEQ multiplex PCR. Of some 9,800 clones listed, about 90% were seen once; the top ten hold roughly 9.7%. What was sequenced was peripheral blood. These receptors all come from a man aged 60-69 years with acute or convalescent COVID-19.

Here the CDR3 reads CASSLDLGTNSPLHF. The CDR3 DNA sequence: TGCGCCAGCAGCCTAGACCTCGGGACAAATTCACCCCTCCACTTT. The chain recombines TRBV5-1 with TRBJ1-6; weak D call: TRBD1 (6 bases). The CDR3 loop spans 15 amino acids. Germline CDR1 and CDR2: SGHRS and YFSETQ. The V gene lost 4 bases and the J gene lost 7 bases, with 15 bases spanning the gap.

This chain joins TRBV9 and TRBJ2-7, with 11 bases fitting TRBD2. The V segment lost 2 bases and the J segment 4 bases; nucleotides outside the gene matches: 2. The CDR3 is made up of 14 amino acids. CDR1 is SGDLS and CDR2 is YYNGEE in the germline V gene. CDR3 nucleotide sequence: TGTGCCAGCAGCGTGGGGACTAGCGGTTACGAGCAGTACTTC. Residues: CASSVGTSGYEQYF.

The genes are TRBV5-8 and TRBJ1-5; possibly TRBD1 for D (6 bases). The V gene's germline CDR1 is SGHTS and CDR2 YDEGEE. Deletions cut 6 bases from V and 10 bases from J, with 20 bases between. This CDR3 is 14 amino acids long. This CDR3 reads CASTSRRGAYPQHF. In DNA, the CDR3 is TGTGCCAGCACATCACGCAGGGGAGCGTACCCCCAGCATTTT. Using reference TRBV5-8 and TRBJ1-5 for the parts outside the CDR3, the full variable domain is EAGVTQSPTHLIKTRGQQATLRCSPISGHTSVYWYQQALGLGLQFLLWYDEGEERNRGNFPPRFSGRQFPNYSSELNVNALELEDSALYLCASTSRRGAYPQHFGDGTRLSIL.

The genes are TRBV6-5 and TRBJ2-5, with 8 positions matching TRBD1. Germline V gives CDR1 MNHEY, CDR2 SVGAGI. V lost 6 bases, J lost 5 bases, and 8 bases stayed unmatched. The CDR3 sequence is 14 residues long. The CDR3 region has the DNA TGTGCCAGCAGCCGTTCAGGGGGCCGGGAGACCCAGTACTTC. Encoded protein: CASSRSGGRETQYF.

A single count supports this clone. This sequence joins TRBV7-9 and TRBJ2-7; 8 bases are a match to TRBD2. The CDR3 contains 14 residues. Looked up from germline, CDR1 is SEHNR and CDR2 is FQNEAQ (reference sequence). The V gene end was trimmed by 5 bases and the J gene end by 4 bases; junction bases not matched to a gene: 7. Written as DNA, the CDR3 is TGTGCCAGCAGCAACGGACTAGCCCGGTACGAGCAGTACTTC. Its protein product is CASSNGLARYEQYF.

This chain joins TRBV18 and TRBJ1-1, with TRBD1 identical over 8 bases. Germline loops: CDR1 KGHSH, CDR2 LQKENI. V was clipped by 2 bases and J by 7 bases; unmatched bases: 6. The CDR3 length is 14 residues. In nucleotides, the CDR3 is TGTGCCAGCTCACCAGGGACAGGTTCGAGTGAAGCTTTCTTT. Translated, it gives CASSPGTGSSEAFF.

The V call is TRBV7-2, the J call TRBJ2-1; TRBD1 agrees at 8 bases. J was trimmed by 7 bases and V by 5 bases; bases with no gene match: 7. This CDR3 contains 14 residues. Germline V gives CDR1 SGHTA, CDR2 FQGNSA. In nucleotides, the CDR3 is TGTGCCAGCAGCCCGTGGACAGGGCGTAATGAGCAGTTCTTC. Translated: CASSPWTGRNEQFF.

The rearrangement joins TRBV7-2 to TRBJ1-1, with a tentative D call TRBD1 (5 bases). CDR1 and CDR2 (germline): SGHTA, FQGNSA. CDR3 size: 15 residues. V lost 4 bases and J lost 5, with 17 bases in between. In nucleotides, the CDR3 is TGTGCCAGCAGCTCCCGACCGGGACTGAGGACTGAAGCTTTCTTT. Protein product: CASSSRPGLRTEAFF.

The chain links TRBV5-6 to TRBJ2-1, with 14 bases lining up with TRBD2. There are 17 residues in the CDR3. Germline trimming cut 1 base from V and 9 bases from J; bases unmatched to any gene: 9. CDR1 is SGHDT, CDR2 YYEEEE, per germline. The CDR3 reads CASSLFRLAGGQSEQFF. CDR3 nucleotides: TGTGCCAGCAGCTTGTTTCGACTAGCGGGGGGGCAGAGTGAGCAGTTCTTC.